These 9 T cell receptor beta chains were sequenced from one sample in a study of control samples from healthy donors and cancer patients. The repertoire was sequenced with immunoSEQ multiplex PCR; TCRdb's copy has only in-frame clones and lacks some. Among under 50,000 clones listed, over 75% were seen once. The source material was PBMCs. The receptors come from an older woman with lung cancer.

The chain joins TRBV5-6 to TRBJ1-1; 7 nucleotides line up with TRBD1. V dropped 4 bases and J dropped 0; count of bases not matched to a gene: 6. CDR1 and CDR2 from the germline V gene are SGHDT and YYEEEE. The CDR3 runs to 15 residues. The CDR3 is CASSVYRGLNTEAFF. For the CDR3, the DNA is TGTGCCAGCAGCGTATACAGGGGACTGAACACTGAAGCTTTCTTT.

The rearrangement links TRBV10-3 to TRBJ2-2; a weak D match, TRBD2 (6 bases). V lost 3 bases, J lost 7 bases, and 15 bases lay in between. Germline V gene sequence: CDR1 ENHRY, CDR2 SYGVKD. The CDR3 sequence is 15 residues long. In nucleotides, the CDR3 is TGTGCCATCAGTGAATTCGGCGGGACCGTCGGGGAGCTGTTTTTT. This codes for CAISEFGGTVGELFF.

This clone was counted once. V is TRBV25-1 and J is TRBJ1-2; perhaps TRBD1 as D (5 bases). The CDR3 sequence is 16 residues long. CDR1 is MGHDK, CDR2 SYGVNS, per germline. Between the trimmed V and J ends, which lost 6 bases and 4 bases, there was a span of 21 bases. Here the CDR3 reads CASSPPGDWGSYGYTF. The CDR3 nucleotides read TGTGCCAGCAGCCCGCCCGGGGACTGGGGATCCTATGGCTACACCTTC.

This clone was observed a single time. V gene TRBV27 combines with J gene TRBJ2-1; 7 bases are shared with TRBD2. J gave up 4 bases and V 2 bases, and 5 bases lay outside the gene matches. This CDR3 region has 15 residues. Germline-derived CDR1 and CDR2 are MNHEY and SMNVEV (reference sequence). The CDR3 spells CASSLGLVGYNEQFF. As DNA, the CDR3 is TGTGCCAGCAGTTTAGGACTAGTTGGTTACAATGAGCAGTTCTTC.

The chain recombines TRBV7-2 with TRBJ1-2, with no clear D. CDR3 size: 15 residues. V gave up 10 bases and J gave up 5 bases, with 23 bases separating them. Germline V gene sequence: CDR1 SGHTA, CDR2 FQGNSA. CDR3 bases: TGTGCCACCCTAGACCCGAGGACCTCTGGATATGGCTACACCTTC. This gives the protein CATLDPRTSGYGYTF.

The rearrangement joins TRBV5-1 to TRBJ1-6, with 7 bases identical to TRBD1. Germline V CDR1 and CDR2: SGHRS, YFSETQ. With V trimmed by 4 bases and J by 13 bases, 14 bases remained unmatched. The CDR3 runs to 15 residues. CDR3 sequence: CASSADRDPRTPLHF. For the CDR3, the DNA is TGCGCCAGCAGCGCCGACAGGGACCCGCGAACCCCCCTCCACTTT.

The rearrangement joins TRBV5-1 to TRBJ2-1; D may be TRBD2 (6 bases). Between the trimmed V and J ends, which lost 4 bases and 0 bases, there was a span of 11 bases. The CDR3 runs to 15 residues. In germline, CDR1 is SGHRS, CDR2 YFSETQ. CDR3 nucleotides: TGCGCCAGCAGCCTTAGCGGCAGCTCCTACAATGAGCAGTTCTTC. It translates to CASSLSGSSYNEQFF.

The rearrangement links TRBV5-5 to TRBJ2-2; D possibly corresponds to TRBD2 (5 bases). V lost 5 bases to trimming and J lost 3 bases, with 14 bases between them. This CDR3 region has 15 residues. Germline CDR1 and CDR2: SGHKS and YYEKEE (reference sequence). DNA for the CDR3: TGTGCCAGCAGGGGAGAGTCCCCCTACACCGGGGAGCTGTTTTTT. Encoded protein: CASRGESPYTGELFF.

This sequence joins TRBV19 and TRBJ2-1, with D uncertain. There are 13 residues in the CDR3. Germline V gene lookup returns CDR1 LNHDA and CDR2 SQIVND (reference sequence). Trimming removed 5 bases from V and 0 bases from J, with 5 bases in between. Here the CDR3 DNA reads TGTGCCAGTAGTGTGGGCTCCTACAATGAGCAGTTCTTC. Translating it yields CASSVGSYNEQFF.